Below, 25 T cell receptor beta chains from the same sample are listed, as sequenced in a study of cytomegalovirus exposure and HLA in healthy donors. In the PCR, 60 Vbeta and 13 Jbeta primers were used. Repertoires were generated with immunoSEQ multiplex PCR, while TCRdb's copy carries only in-frame clones and drops some. The sample consists of roughly 160,000 clones, about 80% of them appearing once. Sequenced material: PBMCs. The receptors come from a man between 18 and 29 years old in good health and CMV-seropositive.

J is TRBJ2-1 and V is TRBV10-3, with 8 bases that match TRBD2. Germline CDR1 reads ENHRY; CDR2 reads SYGVKD. This CDR3 has 15 amino acids. The V gene end was trimmed by 0 bases and the J gene end by 5 bases; junction bases not matched to a gene: 3. The CDR3 spells CAISESILADNEQFF. The CDR3 region has the DNA TGTGCCATCAGTGAGTCGATACTAGCGGACAATGAGCAGTTCTTC.

This clone was counted between two and nine times. This chain joins TRBV9 and TRBJ1-1; 7 nucleotides align to TRBD1. V was clipped by 5 bases and J by 9 bases; unmatched bases: 10. Germline V lookup: CDR1 SGDLS, CDR2 YYNGEE. The CDR3 has 13 amino acids. CDR3 coding DNA: TGTGCCAGCAGGGGACAGACGTCACACCAAGCTTTCTTT. Amino acids: CASRGQTSHQAFF.

V is TRBV5-1 and J is TRBJ2-5; 12 bases match TRBD2. The CDR3 totals 15 residues. Germline CDR1 is SGHRS and CDR2 is YFSETQ. V lost 4 bases to trimming and J lost 5 bases; unmatched junction nucleotides: 6. For the CDR3, the DNA is TGCGCCAGCAGCCCCCGACTAGCGGGGGAGGAGACCCAGTACTTC. Its translation is CASSPRLAGEETQYF. The full variable domain, with the rest looked up from reference TRBV5-1 and TRBJ2-5, is KAGVTQTPRYLIKTRGQQVTLSCSPISGHRSVSWYQQTPGQGLQFLFEYFSETQRNKGNFPGRFSGRQFSNSRSEMNVSTLELGDSALYLCASSPRLAGEETQYFGPGTRLLVL.

This clone was picked up one time. The junction does not match germline at one end; this may be a read error. The chain joins TRBV5-6 to TRBJ1-1; D gene unclear. This CDR3 contains 17 residues. Germline lookup yields CDR1 SGHDT and CDR2 YYEEEE. This chain's CDR3 is CASSPRNGGYHDTEVFF. CDR3 nucleotides: TGTGCCAGCAGCCCCCGAAACGGCGGGTATCACGACACTGAAGTTTTCTTT.

CDR3 sequence reads: CATSRDPTSGSTDTQYF. The CDR3 bases are TGTGCCACCAGCAGAGATCCGACTAGCGGCAGCACAGATACGCAGTATTTT. This chain uses TRBV15 with TRBJ2-3; 9 nucleotides line up with TRBD2. The V segment lost 0 bases and the J segment 0 bases; nucleotides outside the gene matches: 4. This CDR3 is 17 amino acids long. Germline CDR1 is LNHNV and CDR2 is YYDKDF (reference sequence).

This chain connects TRBV6-6 to TRBJ2-1; 10 nucleotides align to TRBD2. Trimming at V came to 5 bases and at J to 0 bases, leaving 4 bases not matched to a gene. Germline loops: CDR1 MNHNY, CDR2 SVGAGI (reference sequence). The CDR3 sequence is 16 residues long. In DNA form, the CDR3 reads TGTGCCAGCAGTCCATGGACTAGCGGCTCCTACAATGAGCAGTTCTTC. Protein sequence: CASSPWTSGSYNEQFF.

This chain links TRBV4-1 with TRBJ2-2, with D maybe TRBD1 (6 bases). V was shortened by 1 base and J by 9 bases, with 12 bases between the two germline ends. The germline V gene has CDR1 MGHRA and CDR2 YSYEKL. This CDR3 has 14 residues. The DNA of the CDR3 is TGCGCCAGCAGCCAAGCGGACAGTAGCCGGGAGCTGTTTTTT. This sequence encodes CASSQADSSRELFF.

The chain's CDR3 is CASSIAGQGTPGELFF. The CDR3 region has the DNA TGTGCCAGTAGTATAGCGGGACAGGGGACTCCCGGGGAGCTGTTTTTT. J is TRBJ2-2 and V is TRBV19, with 10 bases identical to TRBD1. The V and J ends lost 1 base and 6 bases, in that order; junction bases with no gene match: 5. The CDR3 is made up of 16 amino acids. In germline, CDR1 is LNHDA, CDR2 SQIVND (reference sequence).

The rearrangement uses TRBV19 and TRBJ2-1, with TRBD1 identical over 8 bases. This CDR3 is built from 15 residues. Germline V gene sequence: CDR1 LNHDA, CDR2 SQIVND (reference sequence). The V segment lost 6 bases and the J segment 3 bases; nucleotides outside the gene matches: 7. The chain's CDR3 is CASRRTGPIYNEQFF. The CDR3 coding sequence is TGTGCCAGTAGAAGGACAGGGCCGATCTACAATGAGCAGTTCTTC.

The CDR3 spells CASRPNRESEAFF. CDR3 DNA: TGTGCCAGCAGACCAAACAGGGAATCTGAAGCTTTCTTT. The genes are TRBV6-1 and TRBJ1-1, with D possibly TRBD1 on 6 matching bases. V lost 6 bases, J lost 6 bases, and 14 bases lay in between. The CDR3 spans 13 residues. CDR1 and CDR2 from the germline V gene are MNHNS and SASEGT.

This clone was seen a handful of times. This rearrangement joins TRBV7-2 to TRBJ1-1; possible D gene TRBD1, 5 bases. V lost 1 base to trimming and J lost 8 bases, with 11 bases between them. The germline CDR1 and CDR2 sequences are SGHTA and FQGNSA. CDR3 length equals 13 residues. The CDR3 spells CASSLGQSTEAFF. The CDR3 DNA is TGTGCCAGCAGCTTAGGACAGTCAACCGAAGCTTTCTTT.

Turning to this clone: A read error may produce the germline difference seen at one junction end. The gene calls are TRBV7-9 and TRBJ1-1, with D possibly TRBD1 on 6 matching bases. Germline-derived CDR1 and CDR2 are SEHNR and FQNEAQ (reference sequence). The CDR3 length is 17 residues. The CDR3 region is CSSSSHDRTPSSSEAFF. The CDR3 DNA reads TGTTCCAGCAGCTCGCATGACAGGACACCCTCCTCTAGTGAAGCTTTCTTT.

V gene TRBV4-3 combines with J gene TRBJ1-5; 8 nucleotides line up with TRBD1. The CDR3 loop spans 14 amino acids. The V segment lost 4 bases and the J segment 5 bases; nucleotides outside the gene matches: 4. CDR1 is LGHNA and CDR2 is YSLEER in the germline V gene. The chain's CDR3 is CASSPRTGYQPQHF. CDR3 nucleotides: TGCGCCAGCAGCCCCCGGACAGGGTATCAGCCCCAGCATTTT.

To note about this clone: The same CDR3 arises from other DNA sequences in this sample as well. V is TRBV4-1 and J is TRBJ1-1; no firm D call. The germline V and J ends were trimmed by 4 bases and 3 bases, with 12 bases remaining between them. The germline V gene has CDR1 MGHRA and CDR2 YSYEKL. CDR3 length equals 14 residues. For the CDR3, the DNA is TGCGCCAGCAGCCCGGGTGAGGGCTACACTGAAGCTTTCTTT. Translating gives CASSPGEGYTEAFF.

The chain recombines TRBV10-2 with TRBJ2-7; TRBD1 might be the D (5 bases). The V end lost 7 bases, the J end lost 5 bases, and 15 bases lay between the germline ends. CDR1 is WSHSY and CDR2 is SAAADI in the germline V gene. CDR3 length: 13 residues. CDR3 sequence reads: CASTGLSSNEQYF. The CDR3 DNA reads TGCGCCAGCACAGGGTTGTCTTCCAACGAGCAGTACTTC.

The chain joins TRBV6-4 to TRBJ2-1; 9 bases align to TRBD2. Germline loops: CDR1 MRHNA, CDR2 SNTAGT. The length of the CDR3 is 15 residues. J lost 6 bases, V lost 4 bases, and 7 bases had no gene match. DNA of the CDR3: TGTGCCAGCAGTGCCATGGGCGGGGGGGGCAATGAGCAGTTCTTC. Residues: CASSAMGGGGNEQFF.

The chain's CDR3 is CASAPGVNTEAFF. CDR3 sequence (DNA): TGTGCCAGCGCGCCAGGGGTGAACACTGAAGCTTTCTTT. The chain links TRBV18 to TRBJ1-1, with D possibly TRBD1 on 6 matching bases. Trimming pared 8 bases from V and 0 bases from J, leaving 10 bases between. The CDR3 runs to 13 residues. Germline loops: CDR1 KGHSH, CDR2 LQKENI.

V usage is TRBV11-2 and J usage is TRBJ2-2; TRBD2 aligns across 7 bases. Germline V gene sequence: CDR1 SGHAT, CDR2 FQNNGV. V shed 5 bases, J shed 3 bases, and the junction held 15 bases outside the gene matches. The CDR3 is 18 amino acids. CDR3 residues: CASSPSRGGELYTGELFF. The CDR3 bases are TGTGCCAGCAGCCCCAGTCGTGGGGGGGAATTATACACCGGGGAGCTGTTTTTT.

The chain joins TRBV6-5 to TRBJ1-1; no definite D call. Per germline, CDR1 MNHEY and CDR2 SVGAGI. The CDR3 consists of 15 residues. V was cut by 0 bases and J by 4 bases, with 12 bases left in between. CDR3 in DNA: TGTGCCAGCAGTTACTCAAGGGTTGAGGGCACTGAAGCTTTCTTT. Amino acid sequence: CASSYSRVEGTEAFF.

This clone was detected only a few times. The chain employs TRBV5-8 and TRBJ2-5, with 12 bases aligning to TRBD1. J gave up 4 bases and V 9 bases, and 4 bases lay outside the gene matches. CDR3 size: 13 residues. The V gene's germline CDR1 is SGHTS and CDR2 YDEGEE. As DNA, the CDR3 is TGTGCCAATAGGGACAGGGGGCTAGAGACCCAGTACTTC. This translates into CANRDRGLETQYF.

This sequence joins TRBV5-1 and TRBJ1-5; perhaps TRBD1 as D (5 bases). Trimming shortened V by 5 bases and J by 6 bases, and 15 bases separated the two germline ends. Looked up from germline, CDR1 is SGHRS and CDR2 is YFSETQ. The CDR3 contains 14 residues. This CDR3 is CASSSQGLGQPQHF. The CDR3 nucleotides read TGCGCCAGCAGTTCTCAGGGTTTAGGTCAGCCCCAGCATTTT. Full variable domain (rest looked up from reference TRBV5-1 and TRBJ1-5): KAGVTQTPRYLIKTRGQQVTLSCSPISGHRSVSWYQQTPGQGLQFLFEYFSETQRNKGNFPGRFSGRQFSNSRSEMNVSTLELGDSALYLCASSSQGLGQPQHFGDGTRLSIL.

The V gene is TRBV15, the J gene TRBJ2-5, with D possibly matching TRBD1 (7 bases). The end of the DNA fits TRBJ2-7 better, so the J call may be wrong. Germline V lookup: CDR1 LNHNV, CDR2 YYDKDF (reference sequence). The CDR3 runs to 15 residues. CDR3 protein: CATKERSGGSYEQYF. CDR3 coding DNA: TGTGCCACCAAAGAGCGGTCAGGGGGGTCCTACGAGCAGTACTTC.

The chain links TRBV19 to TRBJ2-1; 7 nucleotides line up with TRBD2. CDR3 length equals 16 residues. V was clipped by 3 bases and J by 0 bases; unmatched bases: 5. The germline gives CDR1 LNHDA, CDR2 SQIVND (reference sequence). The CDR3 reads CASSIRREHSYNEQFF. The CDR3 nucleotides are TGTGCCAGTAGTATTCGGCGGGAGCACTCCTACAATGAGCAGTTCTTC.

This clone appeared a few times. This chain joins TRBV5-6 and TRBJ2-5; 8 bases map to TRBD1. The ends lost 4 bases at V and 5 bases at J; junction bases unmatched: 4. CDR3 length: 13 amino acids. CDR1 is SGHDT and CDR2 is YYEEEE in the germline V gene. DNA of the CDR3: TGTGCCAGCAGCCGGGACAGGAGGGAGACCCAGTACTTC. Translated, it gives CASSRDRRETQYF.

This clone occurred once. As DNA, the CDR3 is TGCGCCAGCAGCCAACTAGCGGGGGACAATGAGCAGTTCTTC. This gives the protein CASSQLAGDNEQFF. The chain uses TRBV4-1 and TRBJ2-1; 10 bases fit TRBD2. This CDR3 contains 14 residues. The junction had 0 bases not matched to a gene; V was cut back by 2 bases and J by 5 bases. Germline loops: CDR1 MGHRA, CDR2 YSYEKL.